The 11 T cell receptor beta chains below were found in one sample sequenced in a study of Ad26.COV2.S vaccination and SARS-CoV-2 variants. Treatment described: about 20 received Ad26.COV2.S at low or high dose, single or two shots; 5 received placebo; per-sample allocation not given. Day 63 following the first vaccine or placebo injection was when the samples were taken. Generated by immunoSEQ multiplex PCR, the TCRdb table keeps only in-frame clones and is missing some. The data hold fewer than 600,000 clones, with roughly nine tenths observed a single time. Sequenced material: peripheral blood, taken in a trial of Ad26.COV2.S vaccine versus placebo. Receptors were obtained from a person between 18 and 59 years old who received the Ad26.COV2.S COVID-19 vaccine or a placebo.

The J gene is TRBJ2-2, the V gene TRBV9; D could derive from TRBD1 or TRBD2 (5 bases each). V dropped 3 bases and J dropped 2 bases, with 14 bases sitting between them. CDR1 SGDLS and CDR2 YYNGEE come from the germline V gene. This CDR3 comprises 16 residues. CDR3 nucleotides: TGTGCCAGCAGCGCGTCCCGGGACGGTAACACCGGGGAGCTGTTTTTT. Its protein is CASSASRDGNTGELFF.

The chain combines TRBV6-5 with TRBJ1-2; a weak D match, TRBD1 (6 bases). In germline, CDR1 is MNHEY, CDR2 SVGAGI. V was clipped by 2 bases and J by 8 bases, with 12 bases between them. CDR3 size: 13 residues. DNA of the CDR3: TGTGCCAGCAGTTACACAGGGATGGGGGGCTACACCTTC. It is translated as CASSYTGMGGYTF.

The chain couples TRBV30 to TRBJ2-7; tentatively, D is TRBD1 (6 bases). Germline V gene sequence: CDR1 GTSNPN, CDR2 SVGIG (reference sequence). V was shortened by 3 bases and J by 6 bases, with 12 bases between the two germline ends. The CDR3 is 12 residues long. The CDR3 nucleotides are TGTGCCTGGAGCCGAATACAGGGCGAGCAGTACTTC. Its protein product is CAWSRIQGEQYF.

CDR3 protein: CASSSKGNEQYF. CDR3 bases: TGTGCCAGCAGCTCCAAGGGGAACGAGCAGTACTTC. The chain links TRBV6-5 to TRBJ2-7, with a tentative D call TRBD1 (5 bases). V lost 6 bases and J lost 5, with 11 bases in between. This CDR3 contains 12 residues. The germline V gene encodes CDR1 MNHEY and CDR2 SVGAGI.

The chain is built from TRBV7-9 and TRBJ2-1; D is unresolved. Per germline, CDR1 SEHNR and CDR2 FQNEAQ (reference sequence). Trimming stripped 4 bases from V and 9 bases from J, with 7 bases between. This CDR3 is 11 amino acids long. The chain's CDR3 is CASSYTGEQFF. CDR3 nucleotide sequence: TGTGCCAGCAGCTACACTGGTGAGCAGTTCTTC. The variable domain in full, with the rest retrieved from reference TRBV7-9 and TRBJ2-1, is DTGVSQNPRHKITKRGQNVTFRCDPISEHNRLYWYRQTLGQGPEFLTYFQNEAQLEKSRLLSDRFSAERPKGSFSTLEIQRTEQGDSAMYLCASSYTGEQFFGPGTRLTVL.

The V and J genes are TRBV9 and TRBJ2-1, with 8 nucleotides matching TRBD1. Losses at the gene ends were 0 bases for V and 0 bases for J; bases not matched to a gene: 2. Germline V lookup: CDR1 SGDLS, CDR2 YYNGEE. The CDR3 is 16 residues long. CDR3: CASSVGGQVSYNEQFF. CDR3 DNA sequence: TGTGCCAGCAGCGTAGGGGGACAGGTCTCCTACAATGAGCAGTTCTTC.

The genes are TRBV24-1 and TRBJ1-5, with a weak D call TRBD1 (6 bases). The CDR3 covers 14 residues. Germline lookup yields CDR1 KGHDR and CDR2 SFDVKD. V shed 7 bases and J shed 3 bases, with 12 bases lying between them. As DNA, the CDR3 is TGTGCCACCAGGTCAGGGGTTCCCAATCAGCCCCAGCATTTT. Translated, it gives CATRSGVPNQPQHF.

The chain links TRBV15 to TRBJ1-3, with a tentative D call TRBD1 (5 bases). This CDR3 has 15 amino acids. V gave up 3 bases and J gave up 2 bases, with 11 bases separating them. Germline CDR1 and CDR2: LNHNV and YYDKDF (reference sequence). The CDR3 is CATSRKGNAGNTIYF. The CDR3 DNA sequence: TGTGCCACCAGCAGGAAGGGGAACGCTGGAAACACCATATATTTT.

The chain recombines TRBV29-1 with TRBJ2-1; 15 bases fit TRBD2. V dropped 4 bases and J dropped 10; count of bases not matched to a gene: 5. The CDR3 is 14 amino acids. Germline lookup yields CDR1 SQVTM and CDR2 ANQGSEA. DNA of the CDR3: TGCAGCGTTGGGACTAGCGGGAGGGAATCCGAGCAGTTCTTC. Translated: CSVGTSGRESEQFF.

CDR3 sequence reads: CASSYYRVVAGGADTQYF. The CDR3 DNA reads as TGTGCCAGCAGTTACTATCGCGTCGTTGCAGGGGGCGCAGATACGCAGTATTTT. The gene calls are TRBV6-2 or TRBV6-3 and TRBJ2-3; 8 bases are shared with TRBD1. This CDR3 has 18 residues. Germline values: CDR1 MNHEY, CDR2 SVGEGT. The J segment lost 4 bases and the V segment lost 1 base, leaving 13 bases of the junction unmatched.

The chain is built from TRBV18 and TRBJ1-2, with D perhaps TRBD1 (5 bases). The V and J ends lost 6 bases and 2 bases respectively, with 10 bases between them. Germline lookup yields CDR1 KGHSH and CDR2 LQKENI. This CDR3 contains 13 residues. CDR3: CASSGGTNYGYTF. The CDR3 DNA follows: TGTGCCAGCTCCGGGGGGACGAACTATGGCTACACCTTC.